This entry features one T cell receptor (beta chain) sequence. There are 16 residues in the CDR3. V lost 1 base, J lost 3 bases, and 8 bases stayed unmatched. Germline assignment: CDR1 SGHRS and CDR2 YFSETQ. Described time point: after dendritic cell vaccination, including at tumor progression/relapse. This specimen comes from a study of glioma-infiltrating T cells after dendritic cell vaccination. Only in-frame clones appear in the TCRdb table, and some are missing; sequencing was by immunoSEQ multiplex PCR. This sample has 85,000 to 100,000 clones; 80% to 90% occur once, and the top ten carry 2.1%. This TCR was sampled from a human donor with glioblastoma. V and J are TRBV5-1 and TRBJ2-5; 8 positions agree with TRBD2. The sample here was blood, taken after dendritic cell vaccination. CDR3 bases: TGCGCCAGCAGCTTGAAACCGGGACTAGAGAAAGAGACCCAGTACTTC. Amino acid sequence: CASSLKPGLEKETQYF.